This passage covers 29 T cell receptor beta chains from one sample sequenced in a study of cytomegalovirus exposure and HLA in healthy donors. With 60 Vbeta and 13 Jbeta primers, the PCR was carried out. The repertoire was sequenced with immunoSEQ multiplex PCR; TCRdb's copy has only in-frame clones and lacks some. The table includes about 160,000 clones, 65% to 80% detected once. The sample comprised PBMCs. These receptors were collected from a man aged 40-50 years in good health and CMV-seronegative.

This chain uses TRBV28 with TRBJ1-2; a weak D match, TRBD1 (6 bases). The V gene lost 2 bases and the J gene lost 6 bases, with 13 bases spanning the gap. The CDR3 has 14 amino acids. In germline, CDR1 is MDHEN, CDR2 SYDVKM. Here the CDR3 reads CASSLRGFFDGYTF. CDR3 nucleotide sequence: TGTGCCAGCAGTTTAAGGGGGTTCTTCGATGGCTACACCTTC.

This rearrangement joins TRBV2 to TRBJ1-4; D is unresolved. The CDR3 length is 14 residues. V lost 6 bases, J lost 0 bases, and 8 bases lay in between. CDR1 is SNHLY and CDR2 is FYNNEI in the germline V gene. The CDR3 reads CASRYTSTNEKLFF. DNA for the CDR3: TGTGCCAGCAGGTACACATCAACTAATGAAAAACTGTTTTTT. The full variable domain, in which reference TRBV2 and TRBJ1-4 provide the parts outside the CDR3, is EPEVTQTPSHQVTQMGQEVILRCVPISNHLYFYWYRQILGQKVEFLVSFYNNEISEKSEIFDDQFSVERPDGSNFTLKIRSTKLEDSAMYFCASRYTSTNEKLFFGSGTQLSVL.

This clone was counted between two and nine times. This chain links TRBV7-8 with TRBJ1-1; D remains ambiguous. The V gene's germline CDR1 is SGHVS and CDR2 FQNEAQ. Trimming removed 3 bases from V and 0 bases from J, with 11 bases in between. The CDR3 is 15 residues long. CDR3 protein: CASSFPAGMNTEAFF. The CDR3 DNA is TGTGCCAGCAGCTTCCCCGCCGGGATGAACACTGAAGCTTTCTTT.

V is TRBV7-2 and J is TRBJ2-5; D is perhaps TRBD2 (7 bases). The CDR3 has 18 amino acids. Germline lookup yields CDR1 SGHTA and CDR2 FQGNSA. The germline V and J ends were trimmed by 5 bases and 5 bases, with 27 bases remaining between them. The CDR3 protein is CASSPSLLTGGRGETQYF. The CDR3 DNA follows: TGTGCCAGCAGCCCGAGCCTCTTAACGGGGGGCCGTGGGGAGACCCAGTACTTC.

In DNA form, the CDR3 reads TGTGCCAGCAGCCAAGGAGGGGGAAGGGAGGGATATAGCAATCAGCCCCAGCATTTT. Amino acids: CASSQGGGREGYSNQPQHF. V is TRBV4-2 and J is TRBJ1-5, with D possibly being TRBD1 (6 bases). The CDR3 is made up of 19 amino acids. The ends were cut back, 1 base at V and 0 bases at J, with 19 bases in the middle. CDR1 is LGHNA, CDR2 YNFKEQ, per germline.

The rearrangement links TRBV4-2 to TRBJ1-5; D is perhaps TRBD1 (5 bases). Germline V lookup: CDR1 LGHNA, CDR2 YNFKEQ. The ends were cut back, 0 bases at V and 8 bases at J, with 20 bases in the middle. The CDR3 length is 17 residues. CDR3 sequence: CASSQDGEGGRGKPQHF. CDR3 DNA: TGTGCCAGCAGCCAAGATGGCGAAGGTGGGAGGGGAAAGCCCCAGCATTTT.

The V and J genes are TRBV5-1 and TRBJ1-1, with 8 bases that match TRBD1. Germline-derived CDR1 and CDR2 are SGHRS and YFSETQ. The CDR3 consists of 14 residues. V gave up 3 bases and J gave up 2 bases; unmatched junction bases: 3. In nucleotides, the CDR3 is TGCGCCAGCAGCTCAGGGACAGGCAACACTGAAGCTTTCTTT. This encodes CASSSGTGNTEAFF. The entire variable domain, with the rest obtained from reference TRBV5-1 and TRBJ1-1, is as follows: KAGVTQTPRYLIKTRGQQVTLSCSPISGHRSVSWYQQTPGQGLQFLFEYFSETQRNKGNFPGRFSGRQFSNSRSEMNVSTLELGDSALYLCASSSGTGNTEAFFGQGTRLTVV.

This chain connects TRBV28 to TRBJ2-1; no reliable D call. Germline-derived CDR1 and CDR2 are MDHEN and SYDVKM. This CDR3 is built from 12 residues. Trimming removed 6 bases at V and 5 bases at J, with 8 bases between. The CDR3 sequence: CASSLADNEQFF. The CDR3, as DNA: TGTGCCAGCAGCCTGGCGGACAATGAGCAGTTCTTC.

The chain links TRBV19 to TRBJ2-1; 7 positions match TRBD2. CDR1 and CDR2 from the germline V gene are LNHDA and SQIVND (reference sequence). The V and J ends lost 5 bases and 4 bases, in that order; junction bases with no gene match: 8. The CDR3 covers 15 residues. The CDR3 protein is CASSGGTSAYNEQFF. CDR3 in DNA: TGTGCCAGTAGTGGGGGAACTAGCGCTTACAATGAGCAGTTCTTC.

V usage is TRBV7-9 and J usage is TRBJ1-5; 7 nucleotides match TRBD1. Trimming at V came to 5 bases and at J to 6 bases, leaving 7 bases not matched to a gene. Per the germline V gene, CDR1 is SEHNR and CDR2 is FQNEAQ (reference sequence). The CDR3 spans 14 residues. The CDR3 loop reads CASSLTGAGQPQHF. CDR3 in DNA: TGTGCCAGCAGCCTTACAGGGGCAGGTCAGCCCCAGCATTTT.

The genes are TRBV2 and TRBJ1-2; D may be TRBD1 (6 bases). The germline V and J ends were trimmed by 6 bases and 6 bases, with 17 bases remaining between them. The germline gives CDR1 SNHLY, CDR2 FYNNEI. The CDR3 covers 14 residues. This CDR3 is CASREQGLSDGYTF. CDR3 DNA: TGTGCCAGCAGGGAACAGGGTTTGTCGGATGGCTACACCTTC.

CDR3 nucleotide sequence: TGTGCCAGCAGTGTGGACAGCGTTAGCACAGATACGCAGTATTTT. It yields the protein CASSVDSVSTDTQYF. The V call is TRBV2, the J call TRBJ2-3, with D possibly matching TRBD1 (6 bases). Per germline, CDR1 SNHLY and CDR2 FYNNEI. The CDR3 contains 15 residues. V was pared by 4 bases and J by 0 bases, with 11 bases between.

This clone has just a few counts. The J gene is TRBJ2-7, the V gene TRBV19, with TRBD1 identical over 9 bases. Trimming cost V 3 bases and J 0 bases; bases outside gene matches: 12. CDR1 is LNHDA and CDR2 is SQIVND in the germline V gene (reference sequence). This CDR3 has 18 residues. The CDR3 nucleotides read TGTGCCAGTAGTATCCTGACAGGGGGATTGAATCCCTCCTACGAGCAGTACTTC. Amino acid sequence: CASSILTGGLNPSYEQYF.

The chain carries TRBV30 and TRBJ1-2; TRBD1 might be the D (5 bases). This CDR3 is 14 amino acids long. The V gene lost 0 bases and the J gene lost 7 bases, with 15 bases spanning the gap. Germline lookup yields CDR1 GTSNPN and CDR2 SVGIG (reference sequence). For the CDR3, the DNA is TGTGCCTGGAGTGTATCACGGGCAGGGCCTGGCTACACCTTC. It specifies CAWSVSRAGPGYTF.

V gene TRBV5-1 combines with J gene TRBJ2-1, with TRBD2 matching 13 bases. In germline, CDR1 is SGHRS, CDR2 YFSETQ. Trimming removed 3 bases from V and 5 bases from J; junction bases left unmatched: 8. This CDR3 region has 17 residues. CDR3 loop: CASSSAVGTSGNNEQFF. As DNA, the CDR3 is TGCGCCAGCAGCTCGGCAGTTGGGACTAGCGGGAACAATGAGCAGTTCTTC.

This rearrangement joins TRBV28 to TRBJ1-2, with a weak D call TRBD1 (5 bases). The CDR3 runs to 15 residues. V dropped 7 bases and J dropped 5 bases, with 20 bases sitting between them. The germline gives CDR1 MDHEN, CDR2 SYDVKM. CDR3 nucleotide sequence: TGTGCCAGCACGGGCGGGGGGATAATAGGGTATGGCTACACCTTC. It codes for CASTGGGIIGYGYTF.

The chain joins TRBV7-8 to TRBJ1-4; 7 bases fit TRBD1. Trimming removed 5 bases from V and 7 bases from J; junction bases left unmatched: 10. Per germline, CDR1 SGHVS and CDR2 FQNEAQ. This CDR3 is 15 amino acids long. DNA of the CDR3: TGTGCCAGCAGCGCCGAGGGGGCGAGAGGTGAAAAACTGTTTTTT. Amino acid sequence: CASSAEGARGEKLFF.

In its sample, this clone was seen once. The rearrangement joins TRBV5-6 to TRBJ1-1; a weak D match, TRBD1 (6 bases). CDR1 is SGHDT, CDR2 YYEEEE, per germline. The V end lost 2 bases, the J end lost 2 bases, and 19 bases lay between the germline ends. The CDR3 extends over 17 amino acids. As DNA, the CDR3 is TGTGCCAGCAGCTTTGGGGGCTGGGAAGATGGAAACACTGAAGCTTTCTTT. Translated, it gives CASSFGGWEDGNTEAFF.

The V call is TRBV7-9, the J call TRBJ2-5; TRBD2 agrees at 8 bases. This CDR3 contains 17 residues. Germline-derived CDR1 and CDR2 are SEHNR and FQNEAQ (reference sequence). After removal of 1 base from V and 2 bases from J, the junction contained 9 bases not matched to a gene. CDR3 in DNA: TGTGCCAGCAGCTTAGGAGCCCTAGCGGGCCCACAAGAGACCCAGTACTTC. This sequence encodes CASSLGALAGPQETQYF. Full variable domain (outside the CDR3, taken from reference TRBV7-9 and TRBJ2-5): DTGVSQNPRHKITKRGQNVTFRCDPISEHNRLYWYRQTLGQGPEFLTYFQNEAQLEKSRLLSDRFSAERPKGSFSTLEIQRTEQGDSAMYLCASSLGALAGPQETQYFGPGTRLLVL.

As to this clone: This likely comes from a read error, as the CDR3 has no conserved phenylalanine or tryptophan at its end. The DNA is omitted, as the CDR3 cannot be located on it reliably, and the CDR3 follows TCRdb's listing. This chain's CDR3 is CASSLATGAPRI. The V and J genes are TRBV7-8 and TRBJ1-1; TRBD1, the table's D call, lacks a check against the DNA. Germline V gives CDR1 SGHVS, CDR2 FQNEAQ. The CDR3 contains 12 residues when both ends are counted.

CDR3 bases: TGTGCCAGCAGCTTAAGCGGGGAATCGAGGGATGAGCAGTTCTTC. It translates to CASSLSGESRDEQFF. This chain uses TRBV7-3 with TRBJ2-1; D may be TRBD2 (6 bases). Germline-derived CDR1 and CDR2 are SGHTA and FQGTGA. The CDR3 has 15 amino acids. Trimming shortened V by 1 base and J by 8 bases, and 15 bases separated the two germline ends.

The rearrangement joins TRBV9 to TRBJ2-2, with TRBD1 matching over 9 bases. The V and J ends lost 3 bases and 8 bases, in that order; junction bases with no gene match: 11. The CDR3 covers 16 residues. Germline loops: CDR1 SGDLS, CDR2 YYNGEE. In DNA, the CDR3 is TGTGCCAGCAGCGCTCACCTGGGACAGGGTCAGGGGGAGCTGTTTTTT. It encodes CASSAHLGQGQGELFF.

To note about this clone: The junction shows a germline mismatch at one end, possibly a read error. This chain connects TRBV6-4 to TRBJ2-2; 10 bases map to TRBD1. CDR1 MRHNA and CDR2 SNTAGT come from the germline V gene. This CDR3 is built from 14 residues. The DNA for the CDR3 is TGTGCCAGCAGGGGACAGGGGAACGCCGGGGAGCTGTTTTTT. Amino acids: CASRGQGNAGELFF.

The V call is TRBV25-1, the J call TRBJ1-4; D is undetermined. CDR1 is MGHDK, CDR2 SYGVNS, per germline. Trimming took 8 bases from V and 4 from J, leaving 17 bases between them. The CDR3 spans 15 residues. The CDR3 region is CASARTTGDNEKLFF. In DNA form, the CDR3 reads TGTGCCAGCGCCCGAACCACCGGGGATAATGAAAAACTGTTTTTT.

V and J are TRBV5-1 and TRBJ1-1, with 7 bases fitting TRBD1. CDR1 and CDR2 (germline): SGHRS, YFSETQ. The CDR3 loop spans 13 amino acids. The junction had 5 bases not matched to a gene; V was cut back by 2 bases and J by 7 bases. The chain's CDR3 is CASSFTGTDEAFF. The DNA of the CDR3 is TGCGCCAGCAGCTTTACCGGGACAGATGAAGCTTTCTTT.

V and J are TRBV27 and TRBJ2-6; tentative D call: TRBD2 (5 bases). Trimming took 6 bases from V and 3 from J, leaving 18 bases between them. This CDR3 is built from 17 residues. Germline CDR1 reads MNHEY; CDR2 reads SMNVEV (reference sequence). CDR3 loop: CASRGSGFGGGANVLTF. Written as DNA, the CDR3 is TGTGCCAGCAGGGGGTCGGGGTTTGGAGGTGGGGCCAACGTCCTGACTTTC.

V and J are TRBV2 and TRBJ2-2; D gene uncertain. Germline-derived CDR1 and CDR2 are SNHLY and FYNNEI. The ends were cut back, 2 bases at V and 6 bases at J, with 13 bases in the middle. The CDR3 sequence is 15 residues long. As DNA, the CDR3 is TGTGCCAGCAGTGAACGTTGGGCTAATTCCGGGGAGCTGTTTTTT. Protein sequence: CASSERWANSGELFF.

Written as DNA, the CDR3 is TGTGCCAGCAGCCGAATGCAGACAAGGGGCTACACCTTC. This gives the protein CASSRMQTRGYTF. This chain uses TRBV7-8 with TRBJ1-2; D ambiguous. V was clipped by 5 bases and J by 8 bases, with 15 bases between them. The CDR3 loop spans 13 amino acids. The germline V gene has CDR1 SGHVS and CDR2 FQNEAQ. The full variable domain, in which reference TRBV7-8 and TRBJ1-2 provide the parts outside the CDR3, is GAGVSQSPRYKVAKRGQDVALRCDPISGHVSLFWYQQALGQGPEFLTYFQNEAQLDKSGLPSDRFFAERPEGSVSTLKIQRTQQEDSAVYLCASSRMQTRGYTFGSGTRLTVV.

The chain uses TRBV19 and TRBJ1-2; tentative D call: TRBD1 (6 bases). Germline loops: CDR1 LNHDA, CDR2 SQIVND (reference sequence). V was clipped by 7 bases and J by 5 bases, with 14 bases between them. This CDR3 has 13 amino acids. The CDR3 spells CASTWGLEYGYTF. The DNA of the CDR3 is TGTGCCAGTACTTGGGGGCTCGAGTATGGCTACACCTTC.